Detailed here is one T cell receptor beta chain. These data are taken from a study of blood T cell repertoires in COVID-19. Trimming took 4 bases from V and 0 from J, leaving 12 bases between them. This CDR3 comprises 15 residues. Germline CDR1 and CDR2: MDHEN and SYDVKM. In the original analysis: Amplifying reference gene primers gave estimates of nucleated cell counts. Using immunoSEQ multiplex PCR, the repertoire was profiled, and TCRdb retains in-frame clones only, with some absent. V and J calls and clone size come straight from that table; D and trimming were deduced from the DNA. Among 110,000 or so clones listed, about four fifths were seen once.

The material sequenced was peripheral blood. The J gene is TRBJ1-2, the V gene TRBV28, with a tentative D call TRBD1 (5 bases). The sequence was collected from a human donor in a cohort sampled during active COVID-19. For the CDR3, the DNA is TGTGCCAGCAGTTGGAGACAGCCGACTAACTATGGCTACACCTTC. It specifies CASSWRQPTNYGYTF.